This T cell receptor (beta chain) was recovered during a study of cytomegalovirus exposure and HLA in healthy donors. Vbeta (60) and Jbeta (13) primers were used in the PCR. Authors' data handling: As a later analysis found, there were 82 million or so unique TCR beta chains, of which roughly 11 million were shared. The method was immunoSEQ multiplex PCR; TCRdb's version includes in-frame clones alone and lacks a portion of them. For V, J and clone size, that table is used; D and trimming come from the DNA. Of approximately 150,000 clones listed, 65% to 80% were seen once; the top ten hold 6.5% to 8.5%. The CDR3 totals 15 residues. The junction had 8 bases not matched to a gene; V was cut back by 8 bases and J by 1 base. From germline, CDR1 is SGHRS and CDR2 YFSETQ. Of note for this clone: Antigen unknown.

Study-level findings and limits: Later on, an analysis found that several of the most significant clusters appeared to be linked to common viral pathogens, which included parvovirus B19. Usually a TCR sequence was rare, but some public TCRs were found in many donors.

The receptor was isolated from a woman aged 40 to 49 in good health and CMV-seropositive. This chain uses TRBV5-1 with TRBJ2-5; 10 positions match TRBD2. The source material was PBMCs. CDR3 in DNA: TGCGCCAGTCAGAAACTAGCGGGGTCCCAAGAGACCCAGTACTTC. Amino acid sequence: CASQKLAGSQETQYF.